The 3 T cell receptor beta chains below all came from one sample that was sequenced in a study of blood T cell repertoires in COVID-19. Sequencing was performed with immunoSEQ multiplex PCR; in TCRdb, only in-frame clones are kept and a portion is missing. The sample consists of approximately 210,000 clones, about nine tenths of them appearing once. Sequencing was performed on peripheral blood. The receptors come from a man aged 45-60 years with COVID-19, enrolled during active disease.

This clone was seen more than once but under ten times. The chain recombines TRBV7-6 with TRBJ1-6, with 8 bases identical to TRBD1. There are 16 residues in the CDR3. J gave up 6 bases and V 1 base, and 5 bases lay outside the gene matches. Germline CDR1 SGHVS, CDR2 FNYEAQ. In DNA form, the CDR3 reads TGTGCCAGCAGCTTAGGCACGGGACAGGCTAATTCACCCCTCCACTTT. Its translation: CASSLGTGQANSPLHF.

The DNA of the CDR3 is TGTGCCATCAGTCAGGGCCAAACCTACAATGAGCAGTTCTTC. Protein sequence: CAISQGQTYNEQFF. The chain has TRBV10-3 and TRBJ2-1, with D possibly being TRBD1 (5 bases). Germline CDR1 ENHRY, CDR2 SYGVKD. With 5 bases removed from V and 2 bases from J, the gap between germline ends came to 10 bases. This CDR3 is 14 amino acids long.

V gene TRBV5-1 combines with J gene TRBJ2-3, with TRBD2 identical over 7 bases. This CDR3 spans 16 amino acids. The ends lost 1 base at V and 5 bases at J; junction bases unmatched: 10. Per the germline V gene, CDR1 is SGHRS and CDR2 is YFSETQ. The CDR3 loop reads CASSLFQGGVKDTQYF. The CDR3 bases are TGCGCCAGCAGCTTGTTCCAGGGAGGGGTAAAAGATACGCAGTATTTT.